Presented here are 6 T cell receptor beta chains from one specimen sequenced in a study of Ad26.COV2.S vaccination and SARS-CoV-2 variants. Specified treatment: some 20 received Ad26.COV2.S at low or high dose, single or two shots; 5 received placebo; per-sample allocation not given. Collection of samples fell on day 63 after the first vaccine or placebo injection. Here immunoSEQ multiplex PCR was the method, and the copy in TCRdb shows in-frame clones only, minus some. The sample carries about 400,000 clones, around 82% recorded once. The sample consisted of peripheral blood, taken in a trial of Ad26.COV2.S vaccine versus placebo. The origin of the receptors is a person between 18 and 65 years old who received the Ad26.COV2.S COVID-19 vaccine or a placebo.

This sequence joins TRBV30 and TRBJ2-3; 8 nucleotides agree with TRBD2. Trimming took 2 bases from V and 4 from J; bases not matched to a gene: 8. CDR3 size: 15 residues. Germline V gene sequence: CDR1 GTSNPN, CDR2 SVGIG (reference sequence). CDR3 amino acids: CAWSRKAGVADTQYF. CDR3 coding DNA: TGTGCCTGGAGTAGGAAAGCGGGAGTAGCAGATACGCAGTATTTT.

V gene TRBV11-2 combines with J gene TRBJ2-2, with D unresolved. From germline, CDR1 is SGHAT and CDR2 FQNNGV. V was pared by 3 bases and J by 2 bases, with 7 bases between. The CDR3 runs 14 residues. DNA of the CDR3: TGTGCCAGCAGCTTGGACCATAACACCGGGGAGCTGTTTTTT. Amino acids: CASSLDHNTGELFF.

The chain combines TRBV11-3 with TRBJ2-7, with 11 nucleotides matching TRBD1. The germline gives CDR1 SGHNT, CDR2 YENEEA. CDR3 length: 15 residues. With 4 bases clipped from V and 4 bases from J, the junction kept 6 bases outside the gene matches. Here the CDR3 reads CASSSLRDRGYEQYF. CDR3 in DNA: TGTGCCAGCAGCTCTCTCCGGGACAGGGGGTACGAGCAGTACTTC.

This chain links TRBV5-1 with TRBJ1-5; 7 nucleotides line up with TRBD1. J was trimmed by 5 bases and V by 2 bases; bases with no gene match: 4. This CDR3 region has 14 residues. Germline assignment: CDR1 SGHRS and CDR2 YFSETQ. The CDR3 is CASSFRDSYQPQHF. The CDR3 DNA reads TGCGCCAGCAGCTTTAGGGACAGTTATCAGCCCCAGCATTTT.

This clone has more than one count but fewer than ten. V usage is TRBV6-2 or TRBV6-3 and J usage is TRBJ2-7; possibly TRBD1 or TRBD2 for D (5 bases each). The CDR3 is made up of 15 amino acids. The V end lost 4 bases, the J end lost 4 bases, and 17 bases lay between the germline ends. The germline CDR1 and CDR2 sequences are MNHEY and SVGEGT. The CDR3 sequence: CASSSWSRESYEQYF. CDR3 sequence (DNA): TGTGCCAGCAGTTCGTGGAGCAGGGAGTCTTACGAGCAGTACTTC.

The CDR3 region is CASSLYGGKETQYF. The CDR3 DNA follows: TGTGCCAGCAGCTTGTACGGAGGTAAAGAGACCCAGTACTTC. V gene TRBV7-2 combines with J gene TRBJ2-5; possibly TRBD2 for D (5 bases). Germline V lookup: CDR1 SGHTA, CDR2 FQGNSA. The V gene lost 3 bases and the J gene lost 3 bases, with 11 bases spanning the gap. The CDR3 has 14 residues.